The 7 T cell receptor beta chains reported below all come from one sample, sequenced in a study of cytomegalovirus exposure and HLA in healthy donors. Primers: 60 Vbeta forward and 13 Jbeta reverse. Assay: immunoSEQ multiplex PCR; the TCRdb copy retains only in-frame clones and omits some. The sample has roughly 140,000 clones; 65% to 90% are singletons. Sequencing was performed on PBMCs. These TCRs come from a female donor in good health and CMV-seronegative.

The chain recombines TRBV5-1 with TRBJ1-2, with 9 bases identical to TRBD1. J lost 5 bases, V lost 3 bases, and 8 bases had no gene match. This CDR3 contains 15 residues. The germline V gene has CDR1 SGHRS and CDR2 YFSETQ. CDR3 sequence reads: CASSSTPDRGYGYTF. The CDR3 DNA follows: TGCGCCAGCAGCTCCACGCCGGACAGGGGTTATGGCTACACCTTC.

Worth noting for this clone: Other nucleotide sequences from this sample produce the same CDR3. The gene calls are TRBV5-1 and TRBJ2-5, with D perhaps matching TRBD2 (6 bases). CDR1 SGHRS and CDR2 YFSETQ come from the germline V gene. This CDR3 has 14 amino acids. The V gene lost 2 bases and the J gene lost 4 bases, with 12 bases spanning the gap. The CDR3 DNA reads TGCGCCAGCAGCTTAGGAGGGGTCGGAGAGACCCAGTACTTC. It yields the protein CASSLGGVGETQYF. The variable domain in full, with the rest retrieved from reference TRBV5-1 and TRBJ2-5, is KAGVTQTPRYLIKTRGQQVTLSCSPISGHRSVSWYQQTPGQGLQFLFEYFSETQRNKGNFPGRFSGRQFSNSRSEMNVSTLELGDSALYLCASSLGGVGETQYFGPGTRLLVL.

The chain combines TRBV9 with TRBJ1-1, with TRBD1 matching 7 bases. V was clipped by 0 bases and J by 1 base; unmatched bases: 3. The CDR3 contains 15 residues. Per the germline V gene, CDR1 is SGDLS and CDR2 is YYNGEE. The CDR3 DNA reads TGTGCCAGCAGCGTAGGAGGGGGCGGGAACACTGAAGCTTTCTTT. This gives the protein CASSVGGGGNTEAFF.

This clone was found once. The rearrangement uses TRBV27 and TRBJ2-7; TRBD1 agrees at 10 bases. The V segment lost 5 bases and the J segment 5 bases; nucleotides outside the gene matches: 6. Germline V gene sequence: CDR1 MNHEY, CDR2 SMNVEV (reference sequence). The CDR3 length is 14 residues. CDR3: CASSPRDRGDEQYF. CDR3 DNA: TGTGCCAGCAGTCCCCGGGACAGGGGCGACGAGCAGTACTTC.

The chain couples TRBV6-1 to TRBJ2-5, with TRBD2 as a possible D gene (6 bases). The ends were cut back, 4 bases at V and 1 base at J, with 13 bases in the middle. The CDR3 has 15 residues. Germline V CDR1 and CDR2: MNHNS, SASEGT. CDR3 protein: CASSAYRDSQETQYF. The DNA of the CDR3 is TGTGCCAGCAGTGCATACCGGGACTCCCAAGAGACCCAGTACTTC.

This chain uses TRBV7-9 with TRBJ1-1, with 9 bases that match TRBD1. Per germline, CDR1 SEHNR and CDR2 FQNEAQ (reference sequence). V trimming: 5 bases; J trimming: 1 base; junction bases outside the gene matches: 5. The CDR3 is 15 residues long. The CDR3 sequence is CASSPGQGWNTEAFF. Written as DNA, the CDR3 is TGTGCCAGCAGCCCGGGACAGGGATGGAACACTGAAGCTTTCTTT.

The CDR3, as DNA: TGCAGTGCTGTTTTCGTAGATACGCAGTATTTT. This translates into CSAVFVDTQYF. The V call is TRBV20-1, the J call TRBJ2-3; D gene ambiguous. The V and J ends lost 5 bases and 5 bases respectively, with 8 bases between them. The CDR3 length is 11 residues. The germline gives CDR1 DFQATT, CDR2 SNEGSKA (reference sequence).